The clone carrying this T cell receptor beta chain was detected many times. This sample was included in a study of T cells after yellow fever vaccination. Study as a whole: Each low-cell-number fraction was prepared by means of SMART-Seq v4 Ultra Low Input.

The V end lost 0 bases, the J end lost 7 bases, and 14 bases lay between the germline ends. The germline CDR1 and CDR2 sequences are SGHNT and YYREEE (reference sequence). This CDR3 has 14 residues. TCRdb re-analysed the 5' RACE reads in MiXCR, keeping a single row per CDR3 protein. Altogether tens of thousands of distinct CDR3 sequences are present, approximately 7% being singletons, with the ten largest covering around 28%. Here the sequenced sample was CD8+ T cells sorted from PBMCs, taken approximately 16 days after the first yellow fever vaccination. The chain employs TRBV5-4 and TRBJ2-7; perhaps TRBD1 as D (6 bases). The clonotype comes from a man younger than 35 who received the YFV17D yellow fever vaccine. The CDR3 loop is CASSLEAGAREQYF. The CDR3 DNA sequence: TGTGCCAGCAGCTTGGAGGCAGGGGCAAGGGAGCAGTACTTC. Drawing the rest from reference TRBV5-4 and TRBJ2-7, the complete variable domain is ETGVTQSPTHLIKTRGQQVTLRCSSQSGHNTVSWYQQALGQGPQFIFQYYREEENGRGNFPPRFSGLQFPNYSSELNVNALELDDSALYLCASSLEAGAREQYFGPGTRLTVT.